A single sample gave rise to the 7 T cell receptor beta chains below, sequenced in a study of sequential checkpoint blockade in melanoma. The treatment here: randomized to nivolumab then ipilimumab (arm A) or the reverse (arm B). The repertoire was sequenced with immunoSEQ multiplex PCR; TCRdb's copy has only in-frame clones and lacks some. The data show approximately 5,000 clones, around nine tenths seen once. The input for sequencing was CD8+ T cells sorted from blood (inferred from file names), taken from a patient given nivolumab and ipilimumab in sequence. The source is a human donor with melanoma.

This chain connects TRBV11-2 to TRBJ2-1, with 11 bases lining up with TRBD2. CDR3 length equals 16 residues. Looked up from germline, CDR1 is SGHAT and CDR2 is FQNNGV. V dropped 6 bases and J dropped 8; count of bases not matched to a gene: 12. The CDR3 here is CASRQRPLAGAHEQFF. CDR3 in DNA: TGTGCCAGCAGGCAGAGACCACTAGCGGGAGCCCATGAGCAGTTCTTC.

The chain has TRBV6-1 and TRBJ2-1; 9 bases match TRBD2. CDR1 and CDR2 (germline): MNHNS, SASEGT. This CDR3 region has 14 residues. Trimming removed 7 bases from V and 6 bases from J; junction bases left unmatched: 7. CDR3 sequence: CASKASGEFNEQFF. The DNA for the CDR3 is TGTGCCAGCAAGGCTAGCGGGGAGTTCAATGAGCAGTTCTTC.

The V and J genes are TRBV4-1 and TRBJ2-5, with 9 bases matching TRBD2. Germline V gene sequence: CDR1 MGHRA, CDR2 YSYEKL. This CDR3 region has 15 residues. The trim removed 4 bases at V and 4 bases at J, leaving 7 bases unmatched. CDR3 amino acids: CASSPGTSLRETQYF. DNA of the CDR3: TGCGCCAGCAGCCCCGGGACTAGCCTCAGAGAGACCCAGTACTTC.

The J gene is TRBJ1-1, the V gene TRBV5-1, with D perhaps matching TRBD1 (6 bases). The CDR3 loop spans 16 amino acids. The germline V gene encodes CDR1 SGHRS and CDR2 YFSETQ. The V end was cut by 4 bases, the J end by 3 bases, with 19 bases between. The CDR3 protein is CASSPFPDRQDTEAFF. Written as DNA, the CDR3 is TGCGCCAGCAGCCCCTTCCCCGACCGACAGGACACTGAAGCTTTCTTT. The full variable domain, completed using reference TRBV5-1 and TRBJ1-1, is KAGVTQTPRYLIKTRGQQVTLSCSPISGHRSVSWYQQTPGQGLQFLFEYFSETQRNKGNFPGRFSGRQFSNSRSEMNVSTLELGDSALYLCASSPFPDRQDTEAFFGQGTRLTVV.

This clone came up a few times. The chain is built from TRBV6-1 and TRBJ1-2, with D possibly TRBD1 on 6 matching bases. V was pared by 4 bases and J by 0 bases, with 6 bases between. The CDR3 is made up of 13 amino acids. CDR1 MNHNS and CDR2 SASEGT come from the germline V gene. The CDR3 DNA is TGTGCCAGCAGTGGGACAGCTAACTATGGCTACACCTTC. This gives the protein CASSGTANYGYTF.

The rearrangement uses TRBV9 and TRBJ1-2; no reliable D call. The CDR3 contains 14 residues. Germline V CDR1 and CDR2: SGDLS, YYNGEE. Trimming pared 6 bases from V and 1 base from J, leaving 13 bases between. The CDR3 here is CASTSGPLNYGYTF. The CDR3 coding sequence is TGTGCCAGCACCTCAGGCCCTCTTAACTATGGCTACACCTTC.

V usage is TRBV19 and J usage is TRBJ2-7; 9 positions agree with TRBD1. The junction had 5 bases not matched to a gene; V was cut back by 5 bases and J by 3 bases. From germline, CDR1 is LNHDA and CDR2 SQIVND (reference sequence). CDR3 length: 14 amino acids. The DNA of the CDR3 is TGTGCCAGTAGTTCGGGGACAGGGCGCTACGAGCAGTACTTC. The encoded protein is CASSSGTGRYEQYF.